This TCR beta chain appears in the sequencing data of a study of memory CD4+ T cells and cytomegalovirus serostatus (dated by TCRdb to the late 2010s). Describing the broader study: The cohort comprised 33 healthy Belgian adults, 9 CMV seropositive and roughly 24 CMV seronegative. To replicate a published TCR-based CMV serostatus classifier, the study sequenced CD4+ memory TCRbeta repertoires from a Belgian cohort whose cytomegalovirus serostatus was known. The full study reports these points: Among the 150 to 200 previously reported CMV-associated TCRbeta sequences, some 62 showed up in the CD4+ memory repertoires, with each one found in between one and five individuals. On the Belgian cohort, the classifier built on the original framework reached a median bootstrapped AUC of around 0.96, with a 95% CI of 0.76-1.00. Only CD4+CD45RO+ memory cells were sequenced, in contrast to the original study, in which naive and memory CD4+ and CD8+ populations were covered. For CMV serostatus prediction, a median bootstrapped AUC of approximately 0.95 was reached with the original framework, and a median bootstrapped AUC of about 0.9 was reached with a US-trained random forest. The results were interpreted as suggesting that the CMV-associated TCR signature is largely present in the CD4+ memory repertoire.

The Quick-DNA Microprep Kit was used to extract genomic DNA from the sorted cells. Amplification of TCRbeta DNA was done with the immunoSEQ hsTCRbeta kit, following the protocol from the manufacturer. TCRbeta libraries were sequenced on an Illumina MiSeq instrument. As for the authors' bioinformatics: Once out-of-frame sequences had been removed, 2,204,828 distinct TCRbeta sequences were left, which works out to an average of approximately 61,000 per individual. Each individual was scored by the count of over 150 previously reported CMV-associated TCRbeta sequences and the total productive distinct TCRbeta count. A beta-binomial model was reimplemented in Python, and scikit-learn random forests with default parameters were trained on data from the US cohort. Classifier performance on the Belgian cohort was summarized as median AUC with percentile confidence intervals over 10,000 bootstrap iterations. TCRdb stores this immuneACCESS table with in-frame sequences only. Part of the clones is absent; in the studies checked, under half of the shortfall reflects unresolved V genes, and no reason is known for the rest. The V and J calls and clone size were taken over from that table, and D and trimming were inferred from the DNA. Recorded for this sample are nearly 50,000 clones; just under 80% of them occurred a single time. The ten largest clones add up to about 0.8% of the sample.

Single viable CD3+CD4+CD8-CD45RO+ cells were sorted as memory CD4+ T cells on a FACSAria II. CMV serostatus was determined using a Roche Elecsys assay that detects serum IgG against CMV pp150, pp28, p38 and p52. Following thawing, total CD4+ T cells were enriched through positive selection using CD4 magnetic microbeads. Samples originated from another study that specifically interrogated the CD4+ T cell memory repertoire. Peripheral blood mononuclear cells were isolated and cryopreserved following standard operating procedures; serum was stored at -80 °C. Staining used CD3-PerCP (BW264/56), CD4-APC (RPA-T4), CD45RO-PE (UCHT1) and CD8-Pacific Orange (3B5) antibodies, with Sytox blue excluding non-viable cells. This clone was recorded once. Its target antigen remains unknown. No much larger clonotype is one base removed from it; base qualities were not supplied. The CDR3 holds 15 amino acids from the cysteine to the phenylalanine. Of the read, only the CDR3 DNA is kept; its 45 bases are in frame from base 1. The germline V end is reduced by 3 bases and the J end by 5 bases; junction bases left unmatched: 3. Via the germline V gene, CDR1 is MNHNS and CDR2 SASEGT.

The V and J genes are TRBV6-1 and TRBJ2-7; 14 central nucleotides agree with TRBD2. Input material: memory CD4+ T cells from blood. The receptor's source is an adult in good health and CMV-seronegative. The CDR3 protein: CASSDVGLAGDEQYF. The nucleotides read TGTGCCAGCAGTGATGTGGGACTAGCGGGAGACGAGCAGTACTTC.